This TCR beta chain was sequenced during a study of Ad26.COV2.S vaccination and SARS-CoV-2 variants. Study as a whole: Into the muscle, Ad26.COV2.S was dosed once or twice, 56 days apart.

This table comes from immunoSEQ multiplex PCR, and its TCRdb copy is limited to in-frame clones, with some not included. This table has roughly 500,000 clones, 87% appearing once. The junction had 1 base not matched to a gene; V was cut back by 5 bases and J by 1 base. CDR1 and CDR2 (germline): MNHNY, SVGAGI (reference sequence). This CDR3 comprises 13 residues. Treatment here: about 20 received Ad26.COV2.S at low or high dose, single or two shots; about 5 received placebo; per-sample allocation not given. Sampling occurred on day 63 after the first vaccine or placebo injection. Based in Boston, the donor was an adult of 18-55 years.

This TCR was sampled from a person between 18 and 65 years old who received the Ad26.COV2.S COVID-19 vaccine or a placebo. V gene TRBV6-6 combines with J gene TRBJ2-7, with 8 positions matching TRBD2. Sample: peripheral blood, taken in a trial of Ad26.COV2.S vaccine versus placebo. CDR3 DNA sequence: TGTGCCAGCAGTACGGGGGGGTCCTACGAGCAGTACTTC. Residues: CASSTGGSYEQYF.